The clone carrying this T cell receptor (beta chain) occurred many times. This sample is part of a study of neurological immune-mediated disorders. TCRdb re-called the 5' RACE reads through MiXCR, storing one row per CDR3 protein. The sample shows roughly 100,000 distinct CDR3 sequences, around 3.4% of them seen only once. The clonotype comes from a woman younger than 35 with multiple sclerosis. The sample taken for sequencing was PBMCs.

CDR3 sequence (DNA): TGCAGTGCTAGACATACAGTGAACACTGAAGCTTTCTTT. Its translation is CSARHTVNTEAFF. V is TRBV20-1 and J is TRBJ1-1; no definite D call. The germline V gene encodes CDR1 DFQATT and CDR2 SNEGSKA (reference sequence). The CDR3 is made up of 13 amino acids. The ends were cut back, 2 bases at V and 0 bases at J, with 7 bases in the middle.